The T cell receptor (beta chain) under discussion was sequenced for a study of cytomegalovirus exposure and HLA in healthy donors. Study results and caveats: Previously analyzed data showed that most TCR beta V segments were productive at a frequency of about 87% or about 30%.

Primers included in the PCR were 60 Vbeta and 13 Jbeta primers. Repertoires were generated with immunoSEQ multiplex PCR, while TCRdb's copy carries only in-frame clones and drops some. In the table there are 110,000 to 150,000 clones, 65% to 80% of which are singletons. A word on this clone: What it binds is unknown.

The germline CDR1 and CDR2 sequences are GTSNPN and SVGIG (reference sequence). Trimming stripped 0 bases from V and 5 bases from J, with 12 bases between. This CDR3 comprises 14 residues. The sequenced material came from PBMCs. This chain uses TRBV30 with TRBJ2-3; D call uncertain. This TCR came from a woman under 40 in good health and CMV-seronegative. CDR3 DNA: TGTGCCTGGAGTGTGGTGGTGTCGGGAGATACGCAGTATTTT. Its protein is CAWSVVVSGDTQYF.